This T cell receptor beta chain was recovered during a study of T cell responses to AZD1222 COVID-19 vaccine. Study results and caveats: Seropositive at baseline were only a handful of AZD1222 recipients. Repertoires were obtained only post-peak T cell response.

Measured with immunoSEQ multiplex PCR; TCRdb has only the in-frame clones, and not every one. The sample records about 120,000 clones, about 89% being singletons. CDR3 size: 14 residues. From germline, CDR1 is SNHLY and CDR2 FYNNEI. V was clipped by 6 bases and J by 3 bases; unmatched bases: 6. As regards this clone: Its antigen is as yet unknown.

The TCR sequence derives from an adult who received the AZD1222 COVID-19 vaccine. Sequenced here: peripheral blood, sampled 28 days after the second AZD1222 dose. The chain has TRBV2 and TRBJ2-7; 9 bases align to TRBD1. In nucleotides, the CDR3 is TGTGCCAGCAGAAAACCGGGACAGGGCTACGAGCAGTACTTC. Translation: CASRKPGQGYEQYF.